One and the same sample provided the 29 T cell receptor beta chains below, sequenced in a study of blood T cells in healthy people across ages. A sample-barcoded 5' primer and a J-beta primer mix were used in a second PCR of about 7 to 11 cycles. TCRdb reprocessed the 5' RACE reads via MiXCR and lists one record per CDR3 protein. Found here are approximately 2,000,000 distinct CDR3 sequences, about two fifths of them singletons; the top ten hold 20% to 25%. Sequenced input: blood. The receptors here all came from a human donor in good health.

DNA of the CDR3: TGTGCCAGCAGCGTAGTATTGGGTGACATCACAGATACGCAGTATTTT. This gives the protein CASSVVLGDITDTQYF. This sequence joins TRBV9 and TRBJ2-3; D gene uncertain. V gave up 0 bases and J gave up 2 bases, with 13 bases separating them. Germline V CDR1 and CDR2: SGDLS, YYNGEE. This CDR3 is 16 amino acids long.

The V gene is TRBV14, the J gene TRBJ2-1; a possible D gene is TRBD2 (5 bases). CDR1 is SGHDN, CDR2 FVKESK, per germline. V was trimmed by 3 bases and J by 9 bases, leaving 18 bases between them. The CDR3 spans 15 residues. This chain's CDR3 is CASSQREWLESEQFF. The CDR3 DNA reads TGTGCCAGCAGCCAGAGGGAGTGGTTGGAGAGTGAGCAGTTCTTC.

The chain joins TRBV6-5 to TRBJ1-1; D gene unclear. The germline gives CDR1 MNHEY, CDR2 SVGAGI. The CDR3 is 14 amino acids. V shed 4 bases and J shed 3 bases, with 12 bases lying between them. The CDR3 sequence is CASSSSPRHTEAFF. The CDR3 DNA is TGTGCCAGCAGTTCCTCCCCTAGGCACACTGAAGCTTTCTTT.

On this clonotype: An end of the junction differs from the germline gene, which may be a read error. The chain is built from TRBV4-2 and TRBJ2-7; D is ambiguous. Germline V gene sequence: CDR1 LGHNA, CDR2 YNFKEQ. The CDR3 totals 14 residues. In nucleotides, the CDR3 is TGTGCCAGCAGCCAAGGGCTAAACCCCTACAAGCAGTACTTC. Translated, it gives CASSQGLNPYKQYF.

This clonotype was seen a single time. Compared with germline, one end of the junction differs, possibly owing to a read error. The rearrangement links TRBV7-6 to TRBJ1-2; D remains ambiguous. The germline CDR1 and CDR2 sequences are SGHVS and FNYEAQ. This CDR3 spans 14 amino acids. The CDR3 DNA reads as TGTGCCACCAGCTCGTTTCGGGGAAACTATGGCTACACCTTC. Translation: CATSSFRGNYGYTF. Full variable domain (rest looked up from reference TRBV7-6 and TRBJ1-2): GAGVSQSPRYKVTKRGQDVALRCDPISGHVSLYWYRQALGQGPEFLTYFNYEAQQDKSGLPNDRFSAERPEGSISTLTIQRTEQRDSAMYRCATSSFRGNYGYTFGSGTRLTVV.

On this clonotype itself: One end of the junction does not line up with germline, which may come from a read error. V usage is TRBV27 and J usage is TRBJ2-1, with D possibly being TRBD1 (6 bases). The length of the CDR3 is 14 residues. The germline gives CDR1 MNHEY, CDR2 SMNVEV (reference sequence). The CDR3 bases are TGTGCCGGCAGACCAGGGGCTTCCTACAATGAGCAGTTCTTC. Translating gives CAGRPGASYNEQFF.

The sample holds a few counts of this clonotype. The V gene is TRBV11-2, the J gene TRBJ2-3, with a tentative D call TRBD2 (6 bases). This CDR3 spans 17 amino acids. Germline loops: CDR1 SGHAT, CDR2 FQNNGV. Trimming removed 4 bases at V and 4 bases at J, with 21 bases between. The CDR3 DNA is TGTGCCAGCAGCTCTCCATCTCTAGCGTTGAGGGCAGATACGCAGTATTTT. It is translated as CASSSPSLALRADTQYF.

This sequence joins TRBV5-1 and TRBJ2-1; TRBD2 agrees at 11 bases. Trimming at V came to 5 bases and at J to 10 bases, leaving 14 bases not matched to a gene. CDR3 length: 16 residues. The germline V gene encodes CDR1 SGHRS and CDR2 YFSETQ. Here the CDR3 DNA reads TGCGCCAGCAGAACGTCTAGCGGGGGGACCCCGAGGGAGCAGTTCTTC. Amino acids: CASRTSSGGTPREQFF.

The chain links TRBV20-1 to TRBJ2-1; D might be TRBD2 (7 bases). The V end was cut by 5 bases, the J end by 8 bases, with 13 bases between. Germline V gives CDR1 DFQATT, CDR2 SNEGSKA (reference sequence). CDR3 length equals 12 residues. Here the CDR3 reads CSAGRGGDEQFF. CDR3 in DNA: TGCAGTGCTGGGAGGGGGGGCGATGAGCAGTTCTTC.

This chain connects TRBV5-5 to TRBJ2-5, with D hard to call. The J call is uncertain, as TRBJ2-7 better fits the DNA end. From germline, CDR1 is SGHKS and CDR2 YYEKEE (reference sequence). The CDR3 loop spans 13 amino acids. The CDR3 loop reads CASSLRLYYEQYF. CDR3 DNA sequence: TGTGCCAGCAGCTTAAGGCTATACTACGAGCAGTACTTC.

As regards this clonotype: A read error is possible here, since a much larger clone lies one base away. The chain couples TRBV4-2 to TRBJ1-4; 9 bases line up with TRBD1. This CDR3 is built from 14 residues. Per germline, CDR1 LGHNA and CDR2 YNFKEQ. V lost 7 bases, J lost 10 bases, and 10 bases stayed unmatched. This CDR3 is CASTCRDREGKLFF. As DNA, the CDR3 is TGTGCCAGCACCTGCCGGGACAGGGAGGGAAAACTGTTTTTT.

A few counts support this clonotype. The CDR3 sequence is CSVVRMGLLYEQYF. CDR3 DNA: TGCAGCGTTGTCCGCATGGGCCTTCTCTACGAGCAGTACTTC. The chain joins TRBV29-1 to TRBJ2-7; D not certain. Germline CDR1 and CDR2: SQVTM and ANQGSEA. CDR3 length: 14 amino acids. V lost 4 bases and J 3 bases, leaving 16 bases between the germline ends.

The rearrangement uses TRBV2 and TRBJ1-1, with D possibly TRBD1 on 6 matching bases. The CDR3 has 14 amino acids. V lost 6 bases, J lost 7 bases, and 18 bases lay in between. Germline CDR1 and CDR2: SNHLY and FYNNEI. This CDR3 is CASSELRQTGEAFF. The CDR3 DNA reads TGTGCCAGCAGCGAATTACGGCAGACAGGTGAAGCTTTCTTT. The full variable domain, with the rest looked up from reference TRBV2 and TRBJ1-1, is EPEVTQTPSHQVTQMGQEVILRCVPISNHLYFYWYRQILGQKVEFLVSFYNNEISEKSEIFDDQFSVERPDGSNFTLKIRSTKLEDSAMYFCASSELRQTGEAFFGQGTRLTVV.

The sample holds a few counts of this clonotype. The V call is TRBV20-1, the J call TRBJ1-1; no clear D gene. Germline CDR1 DFQATT, CDR2 SNEGSKA (reference sequence). This CDR3 is 12 amino acids long. V gave up 2 bases and J gave up 2 bases, with 6 bases separating them. The CDR3 spells CSARYPNTEAFF. The CDR3 nucleotides read TGCAGTGCTAGATACCCTAACACTGAAGCTTTCTTT.

The CDR3 DNA is TGTGCCAGCGGCTGGGGGGGAGGTACCGGGGAGCTGTTTTTT. Amino acids: CASGWGGGTGELFF. The chain has TRBV7-2 and TRBJ2-2; 7 bases fit TRBD2. The germline gives CDR1 SGHTA, CDR2 FQGNSA. After removal of 8 bases from V and 5 bases from J, the junction contained 8 bases not matched to a gene. CDR3 length: 14 amino acids.

This clonotype was seen at least ten times. The genes are TRBV12-3 or TRBV12-4 and TRBJ2-6, with TRBD2 as a possible D gene (5 bases). With 3 bases removed from V and 18 bases from J, the gap between germline ends came to 12 bases. The CDR3 extends over 11 amino acids. CDR3 residues: CASSFEGDKTF. The DNA of the CDR3 is TGTGCCAGCAGTTTCGAGGGCGACAAGACTTTC.

This clonotype has just a few counts. The chain carries TRBV2 and TRBJ2-5; no clear D. Judging by the DNA end, TRBJ2-7 fits better; the J call may be wrong. CDR3 length: 13 residues. CDR1 and CDR2 from the germline V gene are SNHLY and FYNNEI. CDR3 residues: CASSVNRPGEQYF. Here the CDR3 DNA reads TGTGCCAGCAGCGTTAATCGTCCGGGCGAGCAGTACTTC.

The V call is TRBV2, the J call TRBJ2-4, with D unresolved. The V end was cut by 4 bases, the J end by 13 bases, with 29 bases between. This CDR3 has 17 amino acids. Per the germline V gene, CDR1 is SNHLY and CDR2 is FYNNEI. The CDR3 loop is CASSVTKIPTKRSKQYF. The CDR3 region has the DNA TGTGCCAGCAGTGTCACGAAAATCCCCACTAAAAGGAGTAAGCAGTACTTC.

The chain has TRBV27 and TRBJ1-1; a weak D match, TRBD1 (6 bases). Trimming removed 10 bases from V and 2 bases from J, with 14 bases in between. The germline V gene has CDR1 MNHEY and CDR2 SMNVEV (reference sequence). This CDR3 is 13 amino acids long. The CDR3 DNA reads TGTGCCATACAAAGAGGGGGAAACACTGAAGCTTTCTTT. Translated, it gives CAIQRGGNTEAFF.

The rearrangement joins TRBV20-1 to TRBJ2-1, with D maybe TRBD1 (6 bases). V gave up 1 base and J gave up 0 bases, with 13 bases separating them. The CDR3 sequence is 16 residues long. CDR1 is DFQATT, CDR2 SNEGSKA, per germline (reference sequence). CDR3 residues: CSARVPGTSSYNEQFF. In nucleotides, the CDR3 is TGCAGTGCTAGAGTCCCCGGGACAAGCTCCTACAATGAGCAGTTCTTC.

The chain is built from TRBV3-1 and TRBJ2-5; D perhaps matches TRBD1 (5 bases). V was trimmed by 4 bases and J by 4 bases, leaving 13 bases between them. Germline V CDR1 and CDR2: LGHDT, YNNKEL (reference sequence). The CDR3 covers 14 residues. The CDR3 region has the DNA TGTGCCAGCAGCCTCATAGGGGCTTCAGAGACCCAGTACTTC. It encodes CASSLIGASETQYF.

This clonotype was observed many times. The chain combines TRBV3-1 with TRBJ2-1; maybe TRBD2 (5 bases). The CDR3 is made up of 12 amino acids. Germline V gene lookup returns CDR1 LGHDT and CDR2 YNNKEL (reference sequence). V was pared by 4 bases and J by 10 bases, with 11 bases between. CDR3 sequence reads: CASSRESNEQFF. For the CDR3, the DNA is TGTGCCAGCAGCCGGGAGTCGAACGAGCAGTTCTTC.

This clonotype turned up a few times. The CDR3 is CASGYPPGLAEVYNEQFF. The CDR3 DNA reads as TGTGCCAGCGGCTACCCACCGGGACTAGCGGAGGTTTACAATGAGCAGTTCTTC. This chain uses TRBV7-9 with TRBJ2-1; 11 positions agree with TRBD2. This CDR3 is built from 18 residues. Germline V gives CDR1 SEHNR, CDR2 FQNEAQ (reference sequence). The trim removed 8 bases at V and 4 bases at J, leaving 16 bases unmatched. Complete variable domain (other parts from reference TRBV7-9 and TRBJ2-1): DTGVSQNPRHKITKRGQNVTFRCDPISEHNRLYWYRQTLGQGPEFLTYFQNEAQLEKSRLLSDRFSAERPKGSFSTLEIQRTEQGDSAMYLCASGYPPGLAEVYNEQFFGPGTRLTVL.

The chain is built from TRBV6-6 and TRBJ1-2; D ambiguous. CDR3 size: 15 residues. Per the germline V gene, CDR1 is MNHNY and CDR2 is SVGAGI (reference sequence). V gave up 2 bases and J gave up 5 bases, with 15 bases separating them. CDR3 coding DNA: TGTGCCAGCAGTTACCCAGACACCCTCGGGTATGGCTACACCTTC. It is translated as CASSYPDTLGYGYTF.

This clonotype showed up just a few times. V gene TRBV4-3 combines with J gene TRBJ2-1; 10 bases are shared with TRBD2. The ends lost 4 bases at V and 8 bases at J; junction bases unmatched: 8. CDR3 size: 15 residues. CDR1 LGHNA and CDR2 YSLEER come from the germline V gene. The CDR3: CASSRSGGAWDEQFF. The DNA for the CDR3 is TGCGCCAGCAGCCGCAGCGGGGGGGCTTGGGATGAGCAGTTCTTC.

This clonotype was seen more than once but under ten times. The V gene is TRBV3-1, the J gene TRBJ2-1; a possible D gene is TRBD1 (5 bases). This CDR3 has 14 residues. Germline CDR1 LGHDT, CDR2 YNNKEL (reference sequence). V lost 2 bases, J lost 3 bases, and 8 bases lay in between. The DNA for the CDR3 is TGTGCCAGCAGCCAACAGGGTTTCTACAATGAGCAGTTCTTC. Its translation is CASSQQGFYNEQFF.

This clonotype was seen only a few times. The chain links TRBV20-1 to TRBJ2-1, with D possibly being TRBD1 (5 bases). Germline V gene lookup returns CDR1 DFQATT and CDR2 SNEGSKA (reference sequence). V lost 6 bases to trimming and J lost 2 bases, with 14 bases between them. The CDR3 is 14 residues long. CDR3 amino acids: CSARRVSAYNEQFF. CDR3 DNA sequence: TGCAGTGCCCGCAGGGTGAGCGCCTACAATGAGCAGTTCTTC.

The CDR3 DNA follows: TGTGCCAGCAGCCCCCCAACTAGCGCTGGTTACGAGCAGTACTTC. Translating it yields CASSPPTSAGYEQYF. The chain is built from TRBV5-6 and TRBJ2-7; 7 bases align to TRBD2. CDR3 length equals 15 residues. Trimming cost V 4 bases and J 4 bases; bases outside gene matches: 11. CDR1 and CDR2 from the germline V gene are SGHDT and YYEEEE.

This clonotype was observed many times. In nucleotides, the CDR3 is TGTGCCAGCAGGCAGCAGACAGGGGGGATTACAGGCTACACCTTC. Translated, it gives CASRQQTGGITGYTF. The genes are TRBV27 and TRBJ1-2; 9 bases align to TRBD1. The germline V gene encodes CDR1 MNHEY and CDR2 SMNVEV (reference sequence). Germline trimming cut 6 bases from V and 8 bases from J; bases unmatched to any gene: 13. The CDR3 consists of 15 residues.